Listed below are T cell receptor beta chains from one sample, sequenced in a study of blood T cell repertoires in COVID-19. The repertoire was sequenced with immunoSEQ multiplex PCR; TCRdb's copy has only in-frame clones and lacks some. Of fewer than 50,000 clones in the sample, roughly 70% were seen once. The sequenced sample consisted of peripheral blood. These receptor sequences come from a man aged 65-85 years with COVID-19, enrolled during active disease. Each CDR3 is given with its conserved first and last residue. The D gene is left open where the match is weak. Clone size, where shown, is once, few, many, or a class for clones that have expanded.

TRBD1	few	TRBV6-1	TRBJ1-5	CASSEVTGANQPQHF	TGTGCCAGCAGTGAAGTGACAGGGGCCAATCAGCCCCAGCATTTT
.	once	TRBV7-8	TRBJ1-1	CASSSKEGFNTEAFF	TGTGCCAGCAGCTCCAAGGAGGGGTTTAACACTGAAGCTTTCTTT
TRBD1	.	TRBV13	TRBJ2-7	CASSFPTGTGNYEQYF	TGTGCCAGCAGCTTCCCAACGGGGACAGGAAACTACGAGCAGTACTTC
TRBD2	.	TRBV2	TRBJ2-5	CASRPLLAARGETQYF	TGTGCCAGCAGACCACTGCTAGCGGCTCGAGGCGAGACCCAGTACTTC
TRBD2	.	TRBV10-3	TRBJ2-3	CAINTASGSADTQYF	TGTGCCATCAATACAGCTAGCGGGAGCGCAGATACGCAGTATTTT
TRBD1	.	TRBV2	TRBJ2-2	CASKGAGAVTGELFF	TGTGCCAGCAAGGGGGCAGGGGCGGTAACCGGGGAGCTGTTTTTT
.	once	TRBV27	TRBJ1-5	CASSTQVRNQPQHF	TGTGCCAGCAGTACCCAGGTCCGGAATCAGCCCCAGCATTTT
.	once	TRBV2	TRBJ1-5	CASSDLGRSRPQHF	TGTGCCAGCAGTGACCTCGGGAGGAGTCGGCCCCAGCATTTT
.	.	TRBV11-2	TRBJ2-2	CASSLGLRRDSTGELFF	TGTGCCAGCAGCTTAGGACTTCGGCGGGATAGCACCGGGGAGCTGTTTTTT
TRBD1	.	TRBV11-3	TRBJ2-1	CASSAGQGVRNEQFF	TGTGCCAGCAGCGCCGGACAGGGGGTACGGAATGAGCAGTTCTTC
TRBD2	.	TRBV3-1/TRBV3-2	TRBJ2-1	CASSQTSISHEQFF	TGTGCCAGCAGCCAGACTAGCATTAGTCATGAGCAGTTCTTC
.	.	TRBV9	TRBJ1-3	CASNADSSGNTIYF	TGTGCCAGCAACGCGGACAGCTCTGGAAACACCATATATTTT
.	.	TRBV3-1/TRBV3-2	TRBJ2-7	CASRQNPYLSYEQYF	TGTGCCAGCAGGCAAAACCCCTACCTCTCCTACGAGCAGTACTTC
TRBD1	.	TRBV19	TRBJ1-2	CASRDRDRGYGYTF	TGTGCCAGTAGAGACCGAGACAGGGGGTATGGCTACACCTTC
TRBD1	.	TRBV3-1/TRBV3-2	TRBJ2-7	CASSPGTGSYEQYF	TGTGCCAGCAGTCCCGGGACAGGCTCCTACGAGCAGTACTTC
TRBD2	.	TRBV2	TRBJ2-1	CASSVNSGGMDYNEQFF	TGTGCCAGCAGTGTTAATAGCGGGGGAATGGATTACAATGAGCAGTTCTTC
.	.	TRBV19	TRBJ2-3	CASKKARDSTDTQYF	TGTGCCAGTAAAAAAGCGCGGGACAGCACAGATACGCAGTATTTT
.	.	TRBV18	TRBJ2-7	CASSPGLETYEQYF	TGTGCCAGCTCACCTGGACTGGAGACCTACGAGCAGTACTTC
TRBD2	.	TRBV7-2	TRBJ2-7	CASSFLAGGPGEQYF	TGTGCCAGCAGCTTTCTAGCGGGAGGGCCAGGCGAGCAGTACTTC
TRBD2	.	TRBV4-1	TRBJ2-7	CASSRDLAASYEQYF	TGCGCCAGCAGCCGCGATCTAGCGGCCTCCTACGAGCAGTACTTC
.	many	TRBV6-5	TRBJ2-7	CASVSGNYEQYF	TGTGCCAGCGTGTCAGGTAACTACGAGCAGTACTTC
TRBD1	.	TRBV3-1/TRBV3-2	TRBJ1-1	CASSLTGGTEAFF	TGTGCCAGCAGCCTGACAGGGGGCACTGAAGCTTTCTTT
TRBD2	.	TRBV19	TRBJ2-1	CASRLAGVHEQFF	TGTGCCAGTCGACTAGCGGGAGTGCATGAGCAGTTCTTC
.	few	TRBV19	TRBJ1-1	CASSIATGGNALGAFF	TGTGCCAGTAGTATCGCAACTGGGGGGAATGCCCTTGGAGCTTTCTTT
.	.	TRBV6-4	TRBJ1-2	CASSDSGAVGYTF	TGTGCCAGCAGTGACTCAGGGGCGGTTGGCTACACCTTC
TRBD2	.	TRBV10-2	TRBJ2-7	CASSAPPGLAGYEQYF	TGCGCCAGCAGTGCCCCTCCGGGACTAGCGGGCTACGAGCAGTACTTC
TRBD1	few	TRBV5-1	TRBJ1-2	CASRRTPGTGTTNYEDTF	TGCGCCAGCCGCCGGACACCCGGGACAGGCACTACTAACTATGAGGACACCTTC
.	.	TRBV11-3	TRBJ1-1	CASSLWRGTEAFF	TGTGCCAGCAGCTTATGGAGGGGCACTGAAGCTTTCTTT
TRBD2	.	TRBV20-1	TRBJ2-7	CSASGFGTSSYEQYF	TGCAGTGCTAGTGGGTTTGGGACTAGCTCGTACGAGCAGTACTTC